Following are 27 T cell receptor beta chains from one sample sequenced in a study of early T cells in non-severe SARS-CoV-2 infection. One entry per CDR3 protein, called by TCRdb with MiXCR from the 5' RACE reads. In the table there are fewer than 100,000 distinct CDR3 sequences, roughly 6% of which are singletons. Material: whole blood. The receptor set was obtained from an adult who was a healthcare worker with PCR-confirmed SARS-CoV-2 infection or an uninfected control (not recorded which).

This clonotype was detected ten times or more. The chain combines TRBV28 with TRBJ2-7; 7 nucleotides agree with TRBD1. Germline CDR1 MDHEN, CDR2 SYDVKM. The length of the CDR3 is 16 residues. V lost 4 bases to trimming and J lost 1 base; unmatched junction nucleotides: 10. CDR3 nucleotides: TGTGCCAGCAGTTCGGGACAGTCCATGAAATCCTACGAGCAGTACTTC. It specifies CASSSGQSMKSYEQYF.

This chain links TRBV5-6 with TRBJ1-2, with 8 bases fitting TRBD1. Germline CDR1 and CDR2: SGHDT and YYEEEE. This CDR3 is 15 amino acids long. V gave up 4 bases and J gave up 2 bases; unmatched junction bases: 7. The CDR3 DNA sequence: TGTGCCAGCAGCAGAGGACAGGGCCCCAACTATGGCTACACCTTC. Translation: CASSRGQGPNYGYTF. The whole variable domain, filled in from reference TRBV5-6 and TRBJ1-2, reads DAGVTQSPTHLIKTRGQQVTLRCSPKSGHDTVSWYQQALGQGPQFIFQYYEEEERQRGNFPDRFSGHQFPNYSSELNVNALLLGDSALYLCASSRGQGPNYGYTFGSGTRLTVV.

This clonotype was seen at least ten times. The rearrangement uses TRBV28 and TRBJ2-7; D is unclear. Germline CDR1 is MDHEN and CDR2 is SYDVKM. The length of the CDR3 is 15 residues. The germline V and J ends were trimmed by 2 bases and 1 base, with 12 bases remaining between them. CDR3 loop: CASSLAPAISYEQYF. CDR3 coding DNA: TGTGCCAGCAGTTTAGCCCCAGCAATTTCCTACGAGCAGTACTTC.

Ten or more counts support this clonotype. The V and J genes are TRBV11-2 and TRBJ2-7; 9 bases are a match to TRBD2. The CDR3 totals 16 residues. The V segment lost 0 bases and the J segment 5 bases; nucleotides outside the gene matches: 8. In germline, CDR1 is SGHAT, CDR2 FQNNGV. The CDR3 here is CASSLDPAGGRDEQYF. The CDR3 bases are TGTGCCAGCAGCTTAGATCCTGCGGGGGGGCGGGACGAGCAGTACTTC.

This clonotype has more than one count but fewer than ten. The CDR3 nucleotides are TGTGCCAGCAGACGCCCGGGACAGGGGACCCTCCTAAGCCAGCCCCAGCATTTT. Protein product: CASRRPGQGTLLSQPQHF. This rearrangement joins TRBV6-2 or TRBV6-3 to TRBJ1-5; 10 bases are a match to TRBD1. The CDR3 extends over 18 amino acids. Per germline, CDR1 MNHEY and CDR2 SVGEGT. J gave up 7 bases and V 6 bases, and 18 bases lay outside the gene matches.

There are many counts of this clonotype. The CDR3 sequence is CAISEIPGGFGELFF. The CDR3 DNA reads TGTGCCATCAGCGAGATCCCAGGGGGATTCGGGGAGCTGTTTTTT. J is TRBJ2-2 and V is TRBV10-3, with TRBD1 matching over 7 bases. After removal of 6 bases from V and 7 bases from J, the junction contained 11 bases not matched to a gene. The CDR3 runs to 15 residues. Germline-derived CDR1 and CDR2 are ENHRY and SYGVKD.

This clonotype was counted ten times or more. The J gene is TRBJ1-6, the V gene TRBV5-4; no clear D gene. CDR1 is SGHNT, CDR2 YYREEE, per germline (reference sequence). V lost 0 bases, J lost 5 bases, and 6 bases lay in between. CDR3 size: 14 residues. The CDR3 reads CASSLDGHNSPLHF. CDR3 sequence (DNA): TGTGCCAGCAGCTTGGATGGGCATAATTCACCCCTCCACTTT.

By sample share, this clonotype is medium-sized. The gene calls are TRBV7-2 and TRBJ2-7; tentatively, D is TRBD2 (6 bases). CDR3 size: 14 residues. V was pared by 5 bases and J by 2 bases, with 13 bases between. From germline, CDR1 is SGHTA and CDR2 FQGNSA. The CDR3 DNA follows: TGTGCCAGCAGCCCCCCGGGCGGGACCTACGAGCAGTACTTC. Its translation is CASSPPGGTYEQYF.

The J gene is TRBJ2-4, the V gene TRBV29-1; unclear D gene. V dropped 3 bases and J dropped 8 bases, with 8 bases sitting between them. CDR3 length: 11 residues. Germline assignment: CDR1 SQVTM and CDR2 ANQGSEA. DNA of the CDR3: TGCAGCGTTGAGGTCTCATACATTCAGTACTTC. It specifies CSVEVSYIQYF.

This clonotype occurred a few times. The chain uses TRBV30 and TRBJ2-1; 7 bases map to TRBD2. V was clipped by 3 bases and J by 8 bases; unmatched bases: 13. The CDR3 has 15 amino acids. The V gene's germline CDR1 is GTSNPN and CDR2 SVGIG (reference sequence). Here the CDR3 DNA reads TGTGCCTGGAGGATCGGACTAGGGACGATCTATGAGCAGTTCTTC. The encoded protein is CAWRIGLGTIYEQFF.

This clonotype was seen repeatedly, ten times or more. The chain combines TRBV19 with TRBJ1-5, with 7 bases fitting TRBD1. Trimming at V came to 4 bases and at J to 6 bases, leaving 6 bases not matched to a gene. The CDR3 contains 14 residues. Per the germline V gene, CDR1 is LNHDA and CDR2 is SQIVND (reference sequence). The CDR3 here is CASSTQGVGQPQHF. The CDR3 coding sequence is TGTGCCAGTAGTACCCAGGGGGTCGGTCAGCCCCAGCATTTT.

This clonotype was seen at least ten times. A much larger clone is a single base away; this may be a read error. The rearrangement joins TRBV7-9 to TRBJ2-1; D perhaps matches TRBD1 (6 bases). CDR1 and CDR2 (germline): SEHNR, FQNEAQ (reference sequence). This CDR3 region has 11 residues. The CDR3 DNA reads TGTACCAGCAGCTCAACAGGGAGGCAGTTCTTC. It encodes CTSSSTGRQFF.

This clonotype has just a few counts. The junction shows a germline mismatch at one end, possibly a read error. This chain joins TRBV18 and TRBJ1-2; D gene unclear. The germline gives CDR1 KGHSH, CDR2 LQKENI. The CDR3 spans 14 residues. The CDR3 is CASSPGLGPAGSTF. CDR3 DNA: TGTGCCAGCTCACCAGGCCTCGGACCTGCCGGCTCCACCTTC.

This clonotype came up many times. The genes are TRBV6-6 and TRBJ2-3; 8 bases are a match to TRBD2. The CDR3 totals 16 residues. Trimming took 6 bases from V and 1 from J; bases not matched to a gene: 9. The germline gives CDR1 MNHNY, CDR2 SVGAGI (reference sequence). The CDR3 sequence: CASSTLSGVRTDTQYF. CDR3 sequence (DNA): TGTGCCAGCAGCACCCTTAGCGGGGTACGCACAGATACGCAGTATTTT.

The chain joins TRBV4-1 to TRBJ2-3; a possible D gene is TRBD1 (6 bases). V shed 0 bases and J shed 4 bases, with 14 bases lying between them. In germline, CDR1 is MGHRA, CDR2 YSYEKL. CDR3 size: 16 residues. The CDR3 sequence is CASSQEGGSGADTQYF. The CDR3 coding sequence is TGCGCCAGCAGCCAAGAAGGGGGATCCGGCGCAGATACGCAGTATTTT.

This clonotype appeared many times. The chain couples TRBV5-1 to TRBJ2-5; no firm D call. Germline V gene sequence: CDR1 SGHRS, CDR2 YFSETQ. Trimming took 4 bases from V and 0 from J, leaving 7 bases between them. The CDR3 totals 13 residues. CDR3 nucleotides: TGCGCCAGCAGCCGACGGAACCAAGAGACCCAGTACTTC. Its protein is CASSRRNQETQYF.

This clonotype turned up a few times. V gene TRBV19 combines with J gene TRBJ2-1, with D maybe TRBD2 (5 bases). The CDR3 extends over 11 amino acids. CDR1 LNHDA and CDR2 SQIVND come from the germline V gene (reference sequence). V was shortened by 2 bases and J by 15 bases, with 11 bases between the two germline ends. The CDR3 DNA is TGTGCCAGTAGTATAACGGGAAGGCTGTTCTTC. Encoded protein: CASSITGRLFF.

This clonotype was recorded at least ten times. The gene calls are TRBV4-3 and TRBJ2-3; the D is unclear. Trimming cost V 2 bases and J 1 base, with 13 bases left between them. CDR1 LGHNA and CDR2 YSLEER come from the germline V gene. The CDR3 consists of 16 residues. CDR3 bases: TGCGCCAGCAGCCAATCGGCGGCGGAACGCACAGATACGCAGTATTTT. Translating it yields CASSQSAAERTDTQYF.

There are many counts of this clonotype. The chain employs TRBV9 and TRBJ1-3; perhaps TRBD1 as D (5 bases). V was trimmed by 3 bases and J by 4 bases, leaving 20 bases between them. Per germline, CDR1 SGDLS and CDR2 YYNGEE. CDR3 length equals 17 residues. Written as DNA, the CDR3 is TGTGCCAGCAGCGGGGACCCTCAGGGTGTCCCCGGAAACACCATATATTTT. It is translated as CASSGDPQGVPGNTIYF. The full variable domain, its missing parts supplied by reference TRBV9 and TRBJ1-3, is DSGVTQTPKHLITATGQRVTLRCSPRSGDLSVYWYQQSLDQGLQFLIQYYNGEERAKGNILERFSAQQFPDLHSELNLSSLELGDSALYFCASSGDPQGVPGNTIYFGEGSWLTVV.

This clonotype was counted ten times or more. The chain combines TRBV28 with TRBJ1-5; D is possibly TRBD1 (5 bases). The germline V gene encodes CDR1 MDHEN and CDR2 SYDVKM. The CDR3 totals 15 residues. V lost 7 bases and J lost 0, with 13 bases in between. The CDR3 loop reads CASIDSYYSNQPQHF. The CDR3 DNA follows: TGTGCCAGCATAGACAGCTACTATAGCAATCAGCCCCAGCATTTT.

The chain joins TRBV20-1 to TRBJ1-2; no reliable D call. Trimming removed 5 bases at V and 1 base at J, with 14 bases between. CDR3 length equals 14 residues. Germline CDR1 reads DFQATT; CDR2 reads SNEGSKA (reference sequence). The CDR3 is CSAGNEYLNYGYTF. For the CDR3, the DNA is TGCAGTGCTGGGAACGAGTACCTTAACTATGGCTACACCTTC.

The chain recombines TRBV19 with TRBJ1-4; 9 bases match TRBD1. This CDR3 spans 15 amino acids. The V segment lost 6 bases and the J segment 5 bases; nucleotides outside the gene matches: 7. Germline lookup yields CDR1 LNHDA and CDR2 SQIVND (reference sequence). The CDR3 DNA reads as TGTGCCAGTAGCCAACCCGGGACAGGGAATGAAAAACTGTTTTTT. Protein: CASSQPGTGNEKLFF. Full variable domain (rest looked up from reference TRBV19 and TRBJ1-4): DGGITQSPKYLFRKEGQNVTLSCEQNLNHDAMYWYRQDPGQGLRLIYYSQIVNDFQKGDIAEGYSVSREKKESFPLTVTSAQKNPTAFYLCASSQPGTGNEKLFFGSGTQLSVL.

This clonotype was observed a few times. The rearrangement links TRBV20-1 to TRBJ1-3; maybe TRBD1 (5 bases). The CDR3 spans 13 residues. Trimming stripped 6 bases from V and 0 bases from J, with 9 bases between. Germline V gene data show CDR1 as DFQATT and CDR2 as SNEGSKA (reference sequence). The CDR3: CSARQFSGNTIYF. The CDR3 DNA reads TGCAGTGCCCGACAGTTCTCTGGAAACACCATATATTTT.

This clonotype was seen more than once but under ten times. The genes are TRBV18 and TRBJ2-1, with TRBD1 as a possible D gene (6 bases). V was clipped by 5 bases and J by 8 bases, with 16 bases between them. The CDR3 has 14 residues. Germline CDR1 reads KGHSH; CDR2 reads LQKENI. The CDR3 DNA follows: TGTGCCAGCTCATCGGACAGCAGGGGCTATGAGCAGTTCTTC. It yields the protein CASSSDSRGYEQFF.

This clonotype occurred many times. This rearrangement joins TRBV5-1 to TRBJ2-2; D is unresolved. The CDR3 contains 15 residues. Germline assignment: CDR1 SGHRS and CDR2 YFSETQ. Trimming took 0 bases from V and 7 from J, leaving 13 bases between them. CDR3 sequence (DNA): TGCGCCAGCAGCTTGGTTTCAGAAGCTAACGGGGAGCTGTTTTTT. Its protein is CASSLVSEANGELFF.

This clonotype was seen ten or more times. The V gene is TRBV7-8, the J gene TRBJ2-7; no firm D call. The CDR3 runs 16 residues. Between the trimmed V and J ends, which lost 1 base and 0 bases, there was a span of 13 bases. Germline assignment: CDR1 SGHVS and CDR2 FQNEAQ. The DNA of the CDR3 is TGTGCCAGCAGCTTAGGTGGCGCAGGAGTCTCCTACGAGCAGTACTTC. This gives the protein CASSLGGAGVSYEQYF.

The sample holds a few counts of this clonotype. The rearrangement joins TRBV4-2 to TRBJ2-2; D might be TRBD2 (6 bases). The CDR3 covers 14 residues. Germline V gives CDR1 LGHNA, CDR2 YNFKEQ. Between the trimmed V and J ends, which lost 6 bases and 5 bases, there was a span of 13 bases. CDR3 sequence: CASSETSITGELFF. CDR3 in DNA: TGTGCCAGCAGTGAGACTAGTATTACCGGGGAGCTGTTTTTT.